This is a list of T cell receptor beta chains from one sample in a study of T-cell memory formation after mild COVID-19. TCRdb reprocessed the 5' RACE reads via MiXCR and lists one record per CDR3 protein. Of over 350,000 distinct CDR3 sequences listed, 20% to 25% are singletons. Sequenced: PBMCs or a T cell subset sorted from them (not recorded which). Receptors were obtained from an adult woman who had mild COVID-19 (a few samples of this study predate the infection). Cell type and time point are not known. Both conserved end residues are part of each CDR3. A D gene is named only where the DNA matches it firmly. The size field is filled for only some rows; it gives once, few, many or a size class.

15	-	few	TRBV7-3	TRBJ2-2	CASSLGYDMAGELFF	TGTGCCAGCAGCTTAGGTTATGACATGGCCGGGGAGCTGTTTTTT
11	-	few	TRBV20-1	TRBJ2-7	CSASRLYEQYF	TGCAGTGCTAGTCGGCTCTACGAGCAGTACTTC
16	TRBD2	few	TRBV28	TRBJ2-1	CASNYAGTSGDNEQFF	TGTGCCAGCAATTATGCCGGGACTAGCGGGGACAATGAGCAGTTCTTC
15	TRBD1	many	TRBV20-1	TRBJ1-2	CSARDLQGGFYGYTF	TGCAGTGCTAGAGATCTGCAGGGGGGATTCTATGGCTACACCTTC
17	TRBD1	few	TRBV5-1	TRBJ1-1	CASSTGTGGLPDTEAFF	TGCGCCAGCAGCACAGGGACAGGGGGCTTACCGGACACTGAAGCTTTCTTT
16	TRBD1	-	TRBV20-1	TRBJ1-6	CSARQGTGLDNSPLHF	TGCAGTGCTAGACAAGGGACAGGGTTAGATAATTCACCCCTCCACTTT
15	TRBD2	-	TRBV6-5	TRBJ2-3	CASRVSSGRGDTQYF	TGTGCCAGCAGGGTATCTAGCGGGAGAGGAGATACGCAGTATTTT
13	-	-	TRBV6-2/TRBV6-3	TRBJ2-2	CASTLAGPGELFF	TGTGCCAGCACCCTGGCAGGGCCCGGGGAGCTGTTTTTT
15	-	-	TRBV25-1	TRBJ1-4	CASSSPGALNEKLFF	TGTGCCAGCAGTTCACCGGGAGCACTTAATGAAAAACTGTTTTTT
15	-	-	TRBV2	TRBJ2-6	CARRAGFSGANVLTF	TGTGCCAGAAGGGCAGGCTTCTCTGGGGCCAACGTCCTGACTTTC
12	-	-	TRBV5-1	TRBJ1-4	CASTDGGEKLFF	TGCGCCAGCACGGACGGTGGTGAAAAACTGTTTTTT
13	-	-	TRBV19	TRBJ1-5	CASMQGRSQPQHF	TGTGCCAGTATGCAGGGACGTAGTCAGCCCCAGCATTTT
14	-	-	TRBV20-1	TRBJ1-2	CSARQALEIYGYTF	TGCAGTGCTAGACAGGCCCTAGAAATCTATGGCTACACCTTC
14	TRBD2	-	TRBV20-1	TRBJ2-7	CSARKAGASYEQYF	TGCAGTGCTAGGAAAGCGGGAGCTTCCTACGAGCAGTACTTC
15	TRBD2	-	TRBV5-1	TRBJ2-1	CASSFRDSGGNEQFF	TGCGCCAGCAGCTTCCGGGACTCGGGGGGGAATGAGCAGTTCTTC
15	-	many	TRBV6-5	TRBJ1-1	CASSPGTGMNTEAFF	TGTGCCAGCAGCCCCGGGACGGGAATGAACACTGAAGCTTTCTTT
15	-	few	TRBV5-1	TRBJ1-1	CASRTSGGLNTEAFF	TGCGCCAGCAGAACTTCGGGGGGTCTGAACACTGAAGCTTTCTTT
15	-	-	TRBV2	TRBJ1-4	CASSEAGGFNEKLFF	TGTGCCAGCAGTGAAGCGGGAGGTTTCAATGAAAAACTGTTTTTT
16	-	few	TRBV12-3/TRBV12-4	TRBJ2-3	CASTSRADRSTDTQYF	TGTGCCAGCACCAGCAGAGCGGATCGTAGCACAGATACGCAGTATTTT
14	-	few	TRBV5-1	TRBJ1-2	CASSLGRAYYGYTF	TGCGCCAGCAGCTTGGGCAGGGCCTATTATGGCTACACCTTC
15	-	many	TRBV12-3/TRBV12-4	TRBJ2-7	CASSLTGGTSYEQYF	TGTGCCAGCAGTTTAACCGGGGGAACCTCCTACGAGCAGTACTTC
14	TRBD1	-	TRBV27	TRBJ1-4	CASSYRQGREKLFF	TGTGCCAGCAGTTACCGACAGGGCCGCGAAAAACTGTTTTTT
13	TRBD1	-	TRBV5-1	TRBJ2-4	CASSPDRGNIQYF	TGCGCCAGCAGCCCCGACAGGGGGAACATTCAGTACTTC
13	-	few	TRBV2	TRBJ2-5	CASSGAQQETQYF	TGTGCCAGCAGTGGGGCCCAACAAGAGACCCAGTACTTC
17	-	-	TRBV11-2	TRBJ2-3	CASSFHRSGVGTDTQYF	TGTGCCAGCAGCTTTCACCGGTCAGGGGTGGGCACAGATACGCAGTATTTT
16	-	few	TRBV15	TRBJ2-5	CATSRDRGGLQETQYF	TGTGCCACCAGCAGAGATAGGGGGGGCCTCCAAGAGACCCAGTACTTC
17	TRBD2	few	TRBV30	TRBJ2-7	CAWSVIGGLAGHYEQYF	TGTGCCTGGAGTGTAATAGGAGGACTAGCGGGACACTACGAGCAGTACTTC
16	TRBD2	few	TRBV30	TRBJ2-5	CAWSRGLAGPQETQYF	TGTGCCTGGAGCCGGGGACTAGCGGGGCCCCAAGAGACCCAGTACTTC
16	TRBD1	-	TRBV7-9	TRBJ1-1	CASSFTRTGEDTEAFF	TGTGCCAGCAGCTTCACTCGGACAGGGGAGGACACTGAAGCTTTCTTT
13	-	-	TRBV18	TRBJ2-2	CASLATNTGELFF	TGTGCCAGCTTGGCCACGAACACCGGGGAGCTGTTTTTT
13	-	-	TRBV18	TRBJ1-5	CASSPLRDQPKHF	TGTGCCAGCTCACCACTCAGGGATCAGCCCAAGCATTTT
14	-	-	TRBV14	TRBJ2-7	CASSHFDSYYEQYF	TGTGCCAGCAGCCACTTTGACAGCTACTACGAGCAGTACTTC
14	-	few	TRBV5-1	TRBJ2-7	CASSAPGQTYEQYF	TGCGCCAGCAGCGCCCCGGGACAAACCTACGAGCAGTACTTC
10	-	-	TRBV20-1	TRBJ1-6	CSAPGSPLHF	TGCAGTGCCCCGGGTTCACCCCTCCACTTT
12	-	-	TRBV7-9	TRBJ2-3	CASSSQGITQYF	TGTGCCAGCAGCTCCCAGGGTATTACGCAGTATTTT
15	-	few	TRBV4-1	TRBJ1-2	CASSQVRGANYGYTF	TGCGCCAGCAGCCAAGTCAGGGGAGCTAACTATGGCTACACCTTC
15	TRBD2	few	TRBV7-2	TRBJ2-1	CASIPWAGVGGEQFF	TGTGCCAGCATCCCTTGGGCGGGGGTAGGTGGTGAGCAGTTCTTC
16	TRBD2	-	TRBV18	TRBJ2-7	CASSPGRALAGDEQYF	TGTGCCAGCTCACCGGGCAGGGCCCTAGCGGGCGACGAGCAGTACTTC
15	TRBD1	few	TRBV12-3/TRBV12-4	TRBJ1-1	CASSFGGGRDTEAFF	TGTGCCAGCAGTTTCGGAGGGGGCCGCGACACTGAAGCTTTCTTT
14	-	-	TRBV7-2	TRBJ2-5	CARSLVVATETQYF	TGTGCCAGAAGCTTAGTGGTAGCGACAGAGACCCAGTACTTC
13	TRBD1	few	TRBV29-1	TRBJ1-6	CSARTGLNSPLHF	TGCAGCGCCAGGACAGGGCTTAATTCACCCCTCCACTTT
15	-	many	TRBV5-4	TRBJ1-5	CASSLGLDSNQPQHF	TGTGCCAGCAGCTTGGGGTTGGATAGCAATCAGCCCCAGCATTTT